The text below deals with one TCR beta chain. Germline loops: CDR1 KGHSH, CDR2 LQKENI. The CDR3 runs to 13 residues. V gave up 3 bases and J gave up 6 bases, with 10 bases separating them. These data originate in a study of OX40 agonist ivuxolimab in advanced cancers. As for the study in general: Cohort: 80% to 85% men, mean age about 60, aged roughly 23 to 79.

Libraries were prepared by immunoSEQ multiplex PCR; TCRdb keeps only in-frame clonotypes and omits some of them. This table holds 70,000 or so clones, less than 85% found once. This material consisted of CD4+ or CD8+ T cells sorted from blood, taken in a trial of the OX40 agonist ivuxolimab. This TCR was recovered from an adult with an advanced solid tumor such as melanoma, head and neck, liver or kidney cancer. The chain uses TRBV18 and TRBJ2-3; weak D call: TRBD2 (5 bases). The CDR3 DNA follows: TGTGCCAGCTCACCCGAAAGGGAGGATACGCAGTATTTT. Protein sequence: CASSPEREDTQYF.